This is a list of T cell receptor beta chains from one sample in a study of T cells in localized non-small cell lung cancer. The table came from immunoSEQ multiplex PCR; TCRdb's copy has only in-frame clones and leaves some out. This table has about 27,000 clones, about 92% appearing once. The sequencing here drew on peripheral blood, taken before any cancer treatment. The receptors were sampled from a woman between 35 and 75 years old with stage I lung adenocarcinoma. CDR3s include the opening cysteine and the closing phenylalanine or tryptophan. D genes are given only for firm matches. The size entry is marked missing in some rows and otherwise reads once, few, many or a size class.

J: TRBJ2-7; V: TRBV5-1; D: .; size: .; DNA: TGCGCCAGCAGAAGGGGACAAGACATCTACGAGCAGTACTTC; CDR3: CASRRGQDIYEQYF
J: TRBJ2-2; V: TRBV7-2; D: TRBD2; size: .; DNA: TGTGCCAGCAGCTTAGAACTAGCGGCTACGAACACCGGGGAGCTGTTTTTT; CDR3: CASSLELAATNTGELFF
J: TRBJ2-5; V: TRBV2; D: TRBD2; size: .; DNA: TGTGCCAGCAGTGGAGGGGACTACCAGACTAAGCGGGAGACCCAGTACTTC; CDR3: CASSGGDYQTKRETQYF
J: TRBJ2-2; V: TRBV9; D: TRBD1; size: .; DNA: TGTGCCAGCAGCGCTTCGACAGGGGCGAGAACCGGGGAGCTGTTTTTT; CDR3: CASSASTGARTGELFF
J: TRBJ2-3; V: TRBV19; D: TRBD2; size: .; DNA: TGTGCCAGTAGTGTGGGAGGGTCGACAGATACGCAGTATTTT; CDR3: CASSVGGSTDTQYF
J: TRBJ1-1; V: TRBV7-9; D: .; size: once; DNA: TGTGCCAGCAGGGGGGAGGTAGAAGCTTTCTTT; CDR3: CASRGEVEAFF
J: TRBJ2-1; V: TRBV2; D: .; size: .; DNA: TGTGCCAGCAGTGAACTAGCAGGCAATGAGCAGTTCTTC; CDR3: CASSELAGNEQFF
J: TRBJ1-1; V: TRBV5-4; D: TRBD1; size: .; DNA: TGTGCCAGCAGCTGGACGTCAGGGGGGAACACTGAAGCTTTCTTT; CDR3: CASSWTSGGNTEAFF
J: TRBJ2-3; V: TRBV4-3; D: .; size: .; DNA: TGCGCCAGCAGCCAAGATCTAGCCACAGATACGCAGTATTTT; CDR3: CASSQDLATDTQYF
J: TRBJ2-6; V: TRBV5-4; D: .; size: .; DNA: TGTGCCAGCAGCTTGGGGGCTCTTGGTTTTTCTGGGGCCAACGTCCTGACTTTC; CDR3: CASSLGALGFSGANVLTF
J: TRBJ2-2; V: TRBV6-5; D: .; size: .; DNA: TGTGCCAGCAGTCCCCAGGGACTTTCGACCGGGGAGCTGTTTTTT; CDR3: CASSPQGLSTGELFF
J: TRBJ1-1; V: TRBV27; D: .; size: .; DNA: TGTGCCAGCAGTAGGCTCAATCAAGCTTTCTTT; CDR3: CASSRLNQAFF
J: TRBJ2-3; V: TRBV11-2; D: TRBD2; size: .; DNA: TGTGCCAGCAGCTTAGTGGGGGGAGGGACGAATACGCAGTATTTT; CDR3: CASSLVGGGTNTQYF
J: TRBJ1-5; V: TRBV5-4; D: .; size: .; DNA: TGTGCCAGCAGCTTAACAGGGAGCAATCAGCCCCAGCATTTT; CDR3: CASSLTGSNQPQHF
J: TRBJ2-7; V: TRBV5-4; D: TRBD2; size: .; DNA: TGTGCCAGCAGCTTGGAGGCTAGCGGGAGGATCACCTACGAGCAGTACTTC; CDR3: CASSLEASGRITYEQYF
J: TRBJ2-3; V: TRBV7-2; D: .; size: .; DNA: TGTGCCAGCAGCTTAGCGGGACGGCGCACAGATACGCAGTATTTT; CDR3: CASSLAGRRTDTQYF
J: TRBJ1-5; V: TRBV19; D: .; size: .; DNA: TGTGCCAGTACCACAGGGTCGGGAGGCAATCAGCCCCAGCATTTT; CDR3: CASTTGSGGNQPQHF
J: TRBJ2-5; V: TRBV7-9; D: .; size: .; DNA: TGTGCCAGCAGCTTAGACGAGGTAGAGACCCAGTACTTC; CDR3: CASSLDEVETQYF
J: TRBJ1-1; V: TRBV5-1; D: TRBD1; size: .; DNA: TGCGCCAGCAGCCCGGGGACAGGGGTCGGCACTGAAGCTTTCTTT; CDR3: CASSPGTGVGTEAFF
J: TRBJ2-2; V: TRBV10-1; D: .; size: .; DNA: TGCGCCAGCAGTGAGAGGAAGGGTGGGGCCGGGGAGCTGTTTTTT; CDR3: CASSERKGGAGELFF
J: TRBJ2-1; V: TRBV11-3; D: .; size: .; DNA: TGTGCCAGCAGCTTAGATGCCGGATGGAATGAGCAGTTCTTC; CDR3: CASSLDAGWNEQFF
J: TRBJ2-1; V: TRBV5-1; D: TRBD2; size: .; DNA: TGCGCCAGCAGCCCTGGACAGCCGGGACTAGCGGGATATGAGCAGTTCTTC; CDR3: CASSPGQPGLAGYEQFF
J: TRBJ2-7; V: TRBV5-6; D: .; size: .; DNA: TGTGCCAGCAGCGATACCGGGGGCCCCTACGAGCAGTACTTC; CDR3: CASSDTGGPYEQYF
J: TRBJ1-5; V: TRBV6-6; D: .; size: few; DNA: TGTGCCAGCAGTTACGCGACTTCCAATCAGCCCCAGCATTTT; CDR3: CASSYATSNQPQHF
J: TRBJ2-7; V: TRBV27; D: TRBD1; size: .; DNA: TGTGCCAGCAGTATCCGGGACAGGGTAGGCGAGCAGTACTTC; CDR3: CASSIRDRVGEQYF
J: TRBJ2-1; V: TRBV28; D: TRBD2; size: once; DNA: TGTGCCAGCAAAAATAGCGGGGGGATCTTCTACAATGAGCAGTTCTTC; CDR3: CASKNSGGIFYNEQFF
J: TRBJ2-3; V: TRBV29-1; D: .; size: .; DNA: TGCAGCGTTGTCCCCGGGTCAAACCTTCCAGATACGCAGTATTTT; CDR3: CSVVPGSNLPDTQYF
J: TRBJ1-2; V: TRBV30; D: .; size: .; DNA: TGTGCCTGGACCCCGGCCTATGGCTACACCTTC; CDR3: CAWTPAYGYTF